This is a list of T cell receptor beta chains from one sample in a study of human T cells and chemical hapten exposure. TCRdb ran MiXCR on the RACE reads and lists one entry per CDR3 protein. Among some 330,000 distinct CDR3 sequences listed, approximately 5.8% were seen once. The specimen was whole blood, collected in connection with sensitization to the hapten diphenylcyclopropenone (DPC). All receptors come from a woman under 30 with alopecia areata. Some clones in this sample may be carry-over from other donors' samples. CDR3s include the opening cysteine and the closing phenylalanine or tryptophan. D genes are given only for firm matches.

D gene,J gene,V gene,CDR3 protein
.,TRBJ2-7,TRBV28,CASSLPGSRAGEQYF
.,TRBJ2-1,TRBV4-2,CASSQETIQGTAYNEQFF
.,TRBJ1-2,TRBV20-1,CSATQTTGTGYTF
.,TRBJ1-1,TRBV29-1,CSVEGRVNTEAFF
.,TRBJ2-7,TRBV20-1,CSARSMTGTRAYEQYF
TRBD1,TRBJ2-5,TRBV15,CATSRKGTGEETQYF
.,TRBJ2-7,TRBV6-6,CASSLPGRREQYF
.,TRBJ1-4,TRBV18,CASSRRVSGDEKLFF
TRBD1,TRBJ2-3,TRBV6-2/TRBV6-3,CASSRDRDGTDTQYF
.,TRBJ2-1,TRBV11-3,CASRLDLAGEQFF
TRBD2,TRBJ2-7,TRBV5-4,CASSTPRGGAFYEQYF
.,TRBJ2-7,TRBV24-1,CATSDLDRDLGPYEQYF
TRBD1,TRBJ2-7,TRBV5-1,CASSESGQGSMDF
TRBD2,TRBJ2-1,TRBV19,CASSIEVGRGDHNEQFF
.,TRBJ1-2,TRBV29-1,CSVERPGQEYGYTF
.,TRBJ1-1,TRBV14,CASSSWGLNTEAFF
TRBD1,TRBJ1-2,TRBV4-1,CASSQEGQLYGYTF
TRBD2,TRBJ2-5,TRBV7-2,CASSLGLTSETQYF
.,TRBJ2-4,TRBV28,CATRPGRVSQAKNIQYF
.,TRBJ2-1,TRBV4-2,CASSQDAGGGFNEQFF
.,TRBJ1-2,TRBV25-1,CASTQSGRYGYTF
.,TRBJ2-5,TRBV29-1,CSVERSGPQETQYF
.,TRBJ1-5,TRBV12-3/TRBV12-4,CASSLQYSNQPQHF
.,TRBJ2-1,TRBV18,CASSWGAGNEQFF
.,TRBJ2-6,TRBV11-3,CASSPDPGSAMTF
TRBD1,TRBJ1-2,TRBV6-6,CASKSVGQGTNYGYTF